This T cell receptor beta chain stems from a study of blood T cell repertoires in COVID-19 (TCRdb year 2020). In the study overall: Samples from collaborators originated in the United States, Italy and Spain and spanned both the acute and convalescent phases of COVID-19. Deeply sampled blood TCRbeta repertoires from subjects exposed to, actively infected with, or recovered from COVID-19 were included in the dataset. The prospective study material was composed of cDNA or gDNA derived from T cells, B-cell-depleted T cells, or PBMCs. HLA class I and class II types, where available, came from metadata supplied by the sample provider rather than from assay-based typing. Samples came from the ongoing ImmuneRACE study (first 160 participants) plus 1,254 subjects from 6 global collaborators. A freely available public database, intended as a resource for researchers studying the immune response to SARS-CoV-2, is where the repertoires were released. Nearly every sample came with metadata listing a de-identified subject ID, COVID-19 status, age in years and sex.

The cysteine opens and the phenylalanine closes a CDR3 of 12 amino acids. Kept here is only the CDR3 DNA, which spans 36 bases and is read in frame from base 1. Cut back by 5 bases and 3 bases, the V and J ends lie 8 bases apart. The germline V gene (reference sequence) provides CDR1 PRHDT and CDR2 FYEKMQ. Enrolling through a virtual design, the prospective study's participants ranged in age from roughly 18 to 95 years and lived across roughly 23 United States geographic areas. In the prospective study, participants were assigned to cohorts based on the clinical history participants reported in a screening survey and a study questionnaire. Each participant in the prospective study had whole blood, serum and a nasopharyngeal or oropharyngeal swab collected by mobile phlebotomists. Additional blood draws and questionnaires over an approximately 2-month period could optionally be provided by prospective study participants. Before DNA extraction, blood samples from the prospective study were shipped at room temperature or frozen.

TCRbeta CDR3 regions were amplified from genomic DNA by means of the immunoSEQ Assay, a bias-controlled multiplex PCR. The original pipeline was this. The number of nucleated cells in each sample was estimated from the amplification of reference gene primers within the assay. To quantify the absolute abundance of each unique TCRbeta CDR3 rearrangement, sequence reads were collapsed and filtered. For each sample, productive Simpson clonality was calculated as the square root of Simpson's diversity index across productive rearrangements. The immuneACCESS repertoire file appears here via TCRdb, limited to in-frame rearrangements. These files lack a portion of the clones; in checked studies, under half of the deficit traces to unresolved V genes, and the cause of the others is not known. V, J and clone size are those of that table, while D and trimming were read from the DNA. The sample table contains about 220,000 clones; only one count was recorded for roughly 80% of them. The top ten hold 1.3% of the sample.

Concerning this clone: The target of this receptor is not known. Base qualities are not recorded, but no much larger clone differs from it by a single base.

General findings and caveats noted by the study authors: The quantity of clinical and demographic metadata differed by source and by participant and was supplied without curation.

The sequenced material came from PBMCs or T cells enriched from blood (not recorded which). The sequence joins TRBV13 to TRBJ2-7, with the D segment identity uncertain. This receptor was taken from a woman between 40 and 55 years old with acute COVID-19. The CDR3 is CASSASHYEQYF. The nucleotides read TGTGCCAGCAGCGCCAGTCACTACGAGCAGTACTTC.